One sample yielded the 16 T cell receptor beta chains listed below, sequenced in a study of radiotherapy plus CTLA-4 blockade in lung cancer. Generated by immunoSEQ multiplex PCR, the TCRdb table keeps only in-frame clones and is missing some. The sample lists more than 50,000 clones; roughly four fifths were seen once. The material sequenced was peripheral blood, taken from a patient treated with radiotherapy plus ipilimumab. The receptors stem from a human donor with non-small cell lung cancer who had a complete response to radiotherapy plus ipilimumab.

The rearrangement joins TRBV6-5 to TRBJ1-2; maybe TRBD1 (6 bases). Trimming took off 7 bases at V and 4 bases at J, with 16 bases between the two ends. In germline, CDR1 is MNHEY, CDR2 SVGAGI. The CDR3 has 14 amino acids. Here the CDR3 reads CASITDGRGYGYTF. CDR3 nucleotide sequence: TGTGCCAGCATAACGGATGGCAGGGGCTATGGCTACACCTTC.

The J gene is TRBJ2-7, the V gene TRBV19; D perhaps matches TRBD2 (6 bases). The V end was cut by 4 bases, the J end by 1 base, with 8 bases between. The CDR3 sequence is 13 residues long. In germline, CDR1 is LNHDA, CDR2 SQIVND (reference sequence). The CDR3 DNA is TGTGCCAGTAGTAGTAGCGGTTCCTACGAGCAGTACTTC. Amino acid sequence: CASSSSGSYEQYF.

V gene TRBV19 combines with J gene TRBJ2-7; 8 positions match TRBD1. With V trimmed by 6 bases and J by 0 bases, 4 bases remained unmatched. In germline, CDR1 is LNHDA, CDR2 SQIVND (reference sequence). CDR3 length: 14 amino acids. The CDR3 reads CASRGTGSSYEQYF. The CDR3, as DNA: TGTGCCAGTAGGGGGACAGGCTCCTCCTACGAGCAGTACTTC.

The rearrangement uses TRBV10-1 and TRBJ2-7; maybe TRBD1 (6 bases). Looked up from germline, CDR1 is WNHNN and CDR2 is SYGVQD (reference sequence). CDR3 length: 14 residues. V shed 0 bases and J shed 3 bases, with 9 bases lying between them. The CDR3 region is CASSESGDNYEQYF. The CDR3 bases are TGCGCCAGCAGTGAGTCGGGGGACAACTACGAGCAGTACTTC.

This clone has just one count. CDR3 in amino acids: CASSFFLGQGRQAGYTF. CDR3 coding DNA: TGTGCCAGCAGTTTTTTTTTGGGACAGGGAAGGCAGGCTGGCTACACCTTC. The chain is built from TRBV27 and TRBJ1-2; 9 nucleotides agree with TRBD1. The CDR3 is made up of 17 amino acids. Germline-derived CDR1 and CDR2 are MNHEY and SMNVEV (reference sequence). J gave up 7 bases and V 3 bases, and 15 bases lay outside the gene matches.

The J gene is TRBJ2-5, the V gene TRBV7-2, with TRBD2 identical over 14 bases. The J call is in doubt because the DNA end fits TRBJ2-7 better. Germline V gene sequence: CDR1 SGHTA, CDR2 FQGNSA. This CDR3 region has 19 residues. CDR3 loop: CASSLAGGTSGSLGYEQYF. CDR3 nucleotide sequence: TGTGCCAGCAGCTTAGCGGGGGGGACTAGCGGGAGTCTCGGTTACGAGCAGTACTTC.

The table lists this clone with a few counts. Germline and junction disagree at one end, which may indicate a read error. The chain couples TRBV5-3 to TRBJ2-7, with D possibly being TRBD2 (6 bases). TRBV5-3 is an ORF for which the function is uncertain. The CDR3 is 11 residues long. The CDR3 DNA reads as TGTGCCAGAAGACACTGGGGGAGGCCACACTTC. Translating it yields CARRHWGRPHF.

The chain couples TRBV28 to TRBJ1-2; 8 bases match TRBD1. CDR3 length: 14 residues. Germline V gene data show CDR1 as MDHEN and CDR2 as SYDVKM. V was pared by 7 bases and J by 1 base, with 5 bases of the junction left unmatched. CDR3 nucleotides: TGTGCCAGCAAATCAGGGGGCCGTAACTATGGCTACACCTTC. This encodes CASKSGGRNYGYTF.

This chain links TRBV28 with TRBJ1-4, with 10 bases identical to TRBD1. This CDR3 spans 17 amino acids. The junction had 7 bases not matched to a gene; V was cut back by 6 bases and J by 0 bases. The germline V gene has CDR1 MDHEN and CDR2 SYDVKM. CDR3 sequence (DNA): TGTGCCAGCAGAACCTTGGACAGGGGGACAACTAATGAAAAACTGTTTTTT. It specifies CASRTLDRGTTNEKLFF.

In DNA, the CDR3 is TGTGCCAGCAGCAAGGACAGGGGAAAACTGTTTTTT. This encodes CASSKDRGKLFF. This chain links TRBV6-1 with TRBJ1-4; 9 bases are a match to TRBD1. The CDR3 totals 12 residues. Germline V gives CDR1 MNHNS, CDR2 SASEGT. The J segment lost 10 bases and the V segment lost 6 bases, leaving 3 bases of the junction unmatched.

The V call is TRBV13, the J call TRBJ1-2; 8 nucleotides line up with TRBD1. This CDR3 contains 13 residues. The germline CDR1 and CDR2 sequences are PRHDT and FYEKMQ (reference sequence). V was clipped by 6 bases and J by 2 bases; unmatched bases: 2. CDR3 loop: CASRQGGNYGYTF. Written as DNA, the CDR3 is TGTGCCAGCAGACAGGGGGGGAACTATGGCTACACCTTC.

This clone was detected only a few times. The chain has TRBV2 and TRBJ1-1; D not certain. Trimming shortened V by 6 bases and J by 6 bases, and 17 bases separated the two germline ends. This CDR3 is 14 amino acids long. CDR1 SNHLY and CDR2 FYNNEI come from the germline V gene. CDR3 coding DNA: TGTGCCAGCAGCGGGGTAGGTGGGAATGCTGAAGCTTTCTTT. It encodes CASSGVGGNAEAFF.

The rearrangement links TRBV29-1 to TRBJ2-7, with 8 bases lining up with TRBD2. Germline V gene lookup returns CDR1 SQVTM and CDR2 ANQGSEA. CDR3 size: 16 residues. Trimming cost V 0 bases and J 5 bases; bases outside gene matches: 12. Here the CDR3 reads CSVEEGDWIAGHEQYF. In nucleotides, the CDR3 is TGCAGCGTTGAAGAGGGTGACTGGATAGCGGGGCACGAGCAGTACTTC.

Here the CDR3 reads CASSEGDSSSYNSPLHF. CDR3 nucleotide sequence: TGTGCCAGCAGCGAAGGGGACAGTAGCTCCTATAATTCACCCCTCCACTTT. The gene calls are TRBV7-6 and TRBJ1-6, with 7 bases identical to TRBD1. The germline V gene has CDR1 SGHVS and CDR2 FNYEAQ. The J segment lost 0 bases and the V segment lost 5 bases, leaving 7 bases of the junction unmatched. There are 17 residues in the CDR3. Looking up the rest from reference TRBV7-6 and TRBJ1-6 gives the full variable domain: GAGVSQSPRYKVTKRGQDVALRCDPISGHVSLYWYRQALGQGPEFLTYFNYEAQQDKSGLPNDRFSAERPEGSISTLTIQRTEQRDSAMYRCASSEGDSSSYNSPLHFGNGTRLTVT.

The chain combines TRBV10-2 with TRBJ1-1, with 7 bases identical to TRBD1. The germline V gene encodes CDR1 WSHSY and CDR2 SAAADI. The CDR3 spans 14 residues. Germline trimming cut 4 bases from V and 4 bases from J; bases unmatched to any gene: 6. The CDR3 nucleotides are TGCGCCAGCAGTGGTATGGCAGGGGGCACTGAAGCTTTCTTT. This gives the protein CASSGMAGGTEAFF.

This clone has more than one count but fewer than ten. The rearrangement links TRBV6-5 to TRBJ2-5, with TRBD1 matching 9 bases. This CDR3 has 15 amino acids. Germline CDR1 reads MNHEY; CDR2 reads SVGAGI. The V and J ends lost 7 bases and 4 bases, in that order; junction bases with no gene match: 10. CDR3 nucleotide sequence: TGTGCCAGCAACCCCTCCGGACAGGGGTTAGAGACCCAGTACTTC. This sequence encodes CASNPSGQGLETQYF.